This T cell receptor (beta chain) is from a study of shared clonotypes between healthy human individuals. CDR1 and CDR2 (germline): ENHRY, SYGVKD. V was cut by 6 bases and J by 5 bases, with 22 bases left in between. The CDR3 loop spans 16 amino acids. A few counts support this clone. Antigen specificity is unknown. It was at deep level that the assay was run. The repertoire was sequenced with immunoSEQ multiplex PCR; TCRdb's copy has only in-frame clones and lacks some. The table has some 500,000 clones, 79% seen once. Study-level findings and limits: Apart from blood, nothing was sampled; tissue repertoires likely differ. The represented genetic and exposure-history diversity was limited by the small number of donors.

The specimen sequenced was PBMCs. The receptor was isolated from a woman aged 40 to 50 in good health. Some clones in this sample may be carry-over from other donors' samples. V and J are TRBV10-3 and TRBJ2-5; D unresolved. CDR3 residues: CAISATAVGFGETQYF. In DNA, the CDR3 is TGTGCCATCAGCGCAACGGCCGTGGGGTTCGGGGAGACCCAGTACTTC.